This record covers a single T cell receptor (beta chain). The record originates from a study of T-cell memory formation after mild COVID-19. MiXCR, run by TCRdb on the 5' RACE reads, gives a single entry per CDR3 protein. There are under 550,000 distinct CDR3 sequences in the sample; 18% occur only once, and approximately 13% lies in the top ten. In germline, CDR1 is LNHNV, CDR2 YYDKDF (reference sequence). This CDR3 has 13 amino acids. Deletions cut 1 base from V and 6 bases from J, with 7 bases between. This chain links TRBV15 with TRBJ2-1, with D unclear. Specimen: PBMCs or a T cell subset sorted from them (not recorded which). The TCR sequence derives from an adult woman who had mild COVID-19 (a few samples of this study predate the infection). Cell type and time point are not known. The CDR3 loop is CATSRGPLNEQFF. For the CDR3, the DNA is TGTGCCACCAGCAGAGGGCCCCTCAATGAGCAGTTCTTC.